This TCR beta chain is drawn from a study of blood T cell repertoires in COVID-19. The CDR3 runs 14 residues. Germline assignment: CDR1 SGDLS and CDR2 YYNGEE. About this clone itself: A junction boundary mismatches the germline segment, possibly from a read error.

The method was immunoSEQ multiplex PCR; TCRdb's version includes in-frame clones alone and lacks a portion of them. The profile shows more than 200,000 clones, approximately 90% of them singletons. All enrollees were roughly 18 to 90 years old and from fewer than 25 US areas. Material: PBMCs or T cells enriched from blood (not recorded which). This TCR was recovered from a man aged 25-40 years who had recovered from COVID-19. The chain joins TRBV9 to TRBJ1-2, with 8 bases lining up with TRBD1. This chain's CDR3 is CASSVRTGNPLNSF. The CDR3 DNA follows: TGTGCCAGCAGCGTACGGACAGGGAACCCCCTGAACTCATTC.